Listed here is a single TCR beta chain. Its matching antigen is unknown. The sample originates from a study of vaccination effects on CD4 cells after COVID-19. Study-level information: Post-vaccine specimens were collected at a median of 72 days following the second dose. Overall study findings and caveats: Convalescent patients numbered few in the study; early post-infection timepoints were missing entirely. The study found that only 1 of 255 vaccine-induced clones from healthy vaccinees cross-reacted with common cold coronaviruses.

Antigen-specific CD4+ T cells were expanded with viral peptide pools in the ViraFEST assay before sequencing. Following a roughly 11-day culture, CD4+ T cells were purified. BNT162b2 vaccine or mRNA-1273 vaccine was given to participants in two doses. Vaccinees lacked prior SARS-CoV-2 infection and tested negative for nucleocapsid antibodies. Measured with immunoSEQ multiplex PCR; TCRdb has only the in-frame clones, and not every one. This sample has around 25,000 clones, with about four fifths found just once. The receptor comes from a human donor who received a COVID-19 vaccine. Some clones in this sample may be carry-over from other donors' samples. The material sequenced was CD4+ T cells from PBMCs cultured with SARS-CoV-2 spike peptides, taken after COVID-19 vaccination.

Here the CDR3 reads CASSAEETAGYTF. The CDR3 nucleotides are TGCGCCAGCAGTGCTGAGGAAACCGCTGGCTACACCTTC. The V and J genes are TRBV5-1 and TRBJ1-2; D remains unclear. This CDR3 region has 13 residues. In germline, CDR1 is SGHRS, CDR2 YFSETQ. The V gene lost 5 bases and the J gene lost 7 bases, with 15 bases spanning the gap.